This TCR beta chain was profiled in a study of blood T cell repertoires in COVID-19. Study at large: Acute and convalescent COVID-19 samples came from the United States, Italy and Spain.

As originally analysed: Amplification from reference gene primers served as the basis for estimated nucleated cell counts. Assay: immunoSEQ multiplex PCR; the TCRdb copy retains only in-frame clones and omits some. V and J calls and clone size come straight from that table; D and trimming were deduced from the DNA. The table includes around 220,000 clones, about four fifths detected once. Seattle-derived patients entered the study during active infection and were followed longitudinally. CDR3 length: 15 amino acids. The J segment lost 9 bases and the V segment lost 5 bases, leaving 11 bases of the junction unmatched. Germline V lookup: CDR1 SNHLY, CDR2 FYNNEI.

The receptor's source is a woman over 75 with COVID-19, enrolled during active disease. Sequencing was done on a sample of peripheral blood. The chain joins TRBV2 to TRBJ2-1, with 9 bases identical to TRBD2. CDR3 DNA: TGTGCCAGCAGTTACTACCCGGGACTAGCCGGTGAGCAGTTCTTC. Protein sequence: CASSYYPGLAGEQFF.